Reported below is one T cell receptor (beta chain). The source of the sample is a study of cytomegalovirus exposure and HLA in healthy donors. This CDR3 region has 14 residues. Germline lookup yields CDR1 SGHRS and CDR2 YFSETQ. V lost 0 bases and J 2 bases, leaving 9 bases between the germline ends. The PCR employed 60 Vbeta primers together with 13 Jbeta primers. Only in-frame clones appear in the TCRdb table, and some are missing; sequencing was by immunoSEQ multiplex PCR. Of under 300,000 clones listed, around two thirds were seen once; the top ten hold under 3%. The TCR comes from a female donor in good health and CMV-seronegative. The source material was PBMCs. This rearrangement joins TRBV5-1 to TRBJ2-7; perhaps TRBD1 as D (6 bases). This chain's CDR3 is CASSLGDTAYEQYF. CDR3 bases: TGCGCCAGCAGCTTGGGGGACACTGCCTACGAGCAGTACTTC. Supplemented by reference TRBV5-1 and TRBJ2-7, the full variable domain reads KAGVTQTPRYLIKTRGQQVTLSCSPISGHRSVSWYQQTPGQGLQFLFEYFSETQRNKGNFPGRFSGRQFSNSRSEMNVSTLELGDSALYLCASSLGDTAYEQYFGPGTRLTVT.